This TCR beta chain appears in the sequencing data of a study of T cells after posttransplantation cyclophosphamide. Busulfan-fludarabine conditioning, marrow transplant, and cyclophosphamide on days +3 and +4 were administered. Whole-study results and caveats: Donor CD8+ memory clones often dominated recipient blood repertoires at later times.

Sequenced by immunoSEQ multiplex PCR; TCRdb stores in-frame clones only, minus some. The sample contains 17,000 or so clones, about three quarters of which appear only once. Trimming took 6 bases from V and 6 from J; bases not matched to a gene: 8. CDR3 length: 15 residues. Germline V gene lookup returns CDR1 SGHDT and CDR2 YYEEEE. Regarding this clone: The antigen is unknown.

The receptor comes from a female patient between 40 and 55 years old who received an allogeneic stem cell transplant from a related donor, was CMV-positive, and had no GVHD. Some T cells may arise from the graft donor. Source: CD8+ T cells sorted from PBMCs, taken approximately 1,900 days after a stem cell transplant with posttransplant cyclophosphamide. The chain joins TRBV5-6 to TRBJ2-3, with TRBD2 matching 12 bases. CDR3 region: CASTSGGDSYDTQYF. CDR3 in DNA: TGTGCCAGCACTAGCGGGGGGGACAGCTACGATACGCAGTATTTT.